The T cell receptor beta chain under discussion was sequenced for a study of T cell repertoires in cytomegalovirus infection. Study as a whole: A matching HLA type, together with CMV infection, was signaled by public TCR beta signatures. Study findings and constraints: Within the response measured ex vivo, HLA-C-restricted CMV-specific TCR beta clonotypes were dominant. Carriers of CMV plus the relevant HLA were identified by cumulative public TCR beta family frequency.

TCRdb independently ran MiXCR on the reads; one entry per CDR3 protein. Of approximately 500,000 distinct CDR3 sequences listed, approximately 10% are singletons. CDR1 is SGHRS, CDR2 YFSETQ, per germline. V lost 0 bases and J 11 bases, leaving 18 bases between the germline ends. This CDR3 has 14 amino acids. Only a few counts were recorded for this clonotype. The antigen is undetermined. The J gene is TRBJ2-7, the V gene TRBV5-1, with a tentative D call TRBD1 (6 bases). Sequenced sample: PBMCs. The receptor comes from a human donor in good health (CMV status not recorded). Some clones in this sample may be carry-over from other donors' samples. CDR3 protein: CASSLVTSPGHKYF. The CDR3 DNA reads as TGCGCCAGCAGCTTGGTTACGTCGCCGGGACACAAGTACTTC.